The T cell receptor (beta chain) described here comes from a study of T cells after yellow fever vaccination. General study findings and limits: Post-booster repertoires again held most primary-vaccination clones (roughly 96% CD4, around 90% CD8).

CDR3 size: 15 residues. Germline CDR1 reads LGHNT; CDR2 reads FRNRAP. V lost 1 base and J 4 bases, leaving 12 bases between the germline ends. From the 5' RACE reads, TCRdb called clonotypes with MiXCR, one entry per CDR3 protein. The repertoire includes over 300,000 distinct CDR3 sequences, about 4% of them detected once, and approximately 25% sits in the top ten. Concerning this clonotype: Its matching antigen is unknown.

The specimen was PBMCs, collected 5 days after the yellow fever booster vaccination. The source is a young man who received the YFV17D yellow fever vaccine. V usage is TRBV12-5 and J usage is TRBJ2-3, with D possibly TRBD1 on 6 matching bases. CDR3 DNA sequence: TGTGCTAGTGGTTTGGGCAGCAGGGGAGCAGATACGCAGTATTTT. Protein sequence: CASGLGSRGADTQYF.